This T cell receptor (beta chain) was captured in a study of shared clonotypes between healthy human individuals. Findings of the study overall: Generally, naive subsets (rather than memory subsets) showed larger estimated richness.

CDR1 ENHRY and CDR2 SYGVKD come from the germline V gene. The CDR3 sequence is 15 residues long. V was clipped by 6 bases and J by 8 bases; unmatched bases: 9. This table comes from immunoSEQ multiplex PCR, and its TCRdb copy is limited to in-frame clones, with some not included. The sample lists some 2,400,000 clones, approximately 96% seen once, with roughly 0.13% in the top ten. The CD4+ fraction was divided into a CD45RA+ naive subset and a CD45RA-negative memory subset. Regarding this clone: Its target is not known.

The sequence came from a man aged 18-30 years in good health. Material: naive CD4+ T cells sorted from blood. Subset described: CD45RA+ positively selected. The rearrangement uses TRBV10-3 and TRBJ1-4; TRBD1 matches at 10 bases. CDR3 nucleotides: TGTGCCATCAGGGCAGACAGGGGGCGAGAAGAAAAACTGTTTTTT. Its protein product is CAIRADRGREEKLFF.